The clone carrying this TCR beta chain appeared a single time. Its specificity is not known. This entry comes from a study of cytotoxic CD8 clonotypes in ibrutinib-treated CLL. The data were produced by immunoSEQ multiplex PCR, yet TCRdb's version contains in-frame clones alone and is incomplete. The repertoire holds around 91,000 clones, with more than 70% as singletons. The CDR3 runs 17 residues. V lost 2 bases and J lost 3, with 16 bases in between. Germline values: CDR1 MDHEN, CDR2 SYDVKM. Cryopreserved PBMCs supplied 2 to 2.5 micrograms of genomic DNA for TCR beta libraries. Study results and limitations: Clonality increased at ibrutinib response and stayed stable in sustained remission. At progression, however, it fell back toward baseline. Baseline levels of clonality went above those of age-matched healthy donors and moved with circulating CD8+ T-cell counts.

The chain has TRBV28 and TRBJ2-2, with D possibly TRBD1 on 6 matching bases. This TCR was sampled from a human donor with chronic lymphocytic leukemia. Sequences were derived from PBMCs, sampled before ibrutinib treatment. The CDR3 nucleotides read TGTGCCAGCAGTTTAGGGGGCGGATCAATATACACCGGGGAGCTGTTTTTT. Amino acid sequence: CASSLGGGSIYTGELFF.